This record looks at one T cell receptor (beta chain) sequence and its context. Its antigen remains undetermined. No base qualities exist here, and no much larger clone lies one base off it. This specimen belongs to a study of cytomegalovirus exposure and HLA in healthy donors (dated by TCRdb to about 2017). The study in broad terms: A later analysis indicated that the 95 to 150 validation repertoires were generated on the platform also employed for the approximately 670 repertoires of the first cohort. To predict cytomegalovirus infection status, the study brought together high-throughput TCR immunosequencing, statistical association of individual TCRs with disease status, and machine learning. The study aimed to test whether cataloging public T cell receptors could reveal signatures of past pathogen exposure. A separate validation cohort of over a hundred different subjects was used in addition to the roughly 620-subject first cohort.

Libraries were prepared through the immunoSEQ multiplex PCR assay. In the authors' own workflow: To diagnose cytomegalovirus status from the catalog of TCR beta chain sequences, a statistical classification framework was built. The table was pulled from immuneACCESS by TCRdb, which kept in-frame rearrangements only. Such tables lose some clones; where checked, under half of the loss comes from unresolved V genes, and the rest has no known cause. V and J calls and clone size are given by that table; D and trimming were obtained from the DNA. The sample table records approximately 160,000 clones; roughly nine tenths of these occur just once. Of the sample, around 3.4% falls within the top ten clones. The donors were included in the validation cohort of some 110 subjects, a group kept apart from the approximately 650-subject first cohort. The full study reports these points: A later analysis had no HLA typing for the validation cohort, so co-occurrence there was scored across all 130 or so repertoires. Cytomegalovirus status was reported to be diagnosed by the classifier with high specificity and sensitivity in both the original and validation cohorts. Most TCR sequences were observed very rarely across donors, whereas some public TCRs were present in many individuals. Three of the identified cytomegalovirus-associated TCR beta chains were confirmed in vitro to be specific for cytomegalovirus antigens. Subsequent analysis determined that TCRs grouped into clusters in the first cohort also showed a tendency toward co-occurrence across the approximately 120 validation repertoires, and 85% to 95% of cluster scores exceeded 0. According to the authors, the approach could potentially be generalized to other disease states and immunological phenotypes. The study listed approximately 160 TCR beta chains as associated with cytomegalovirus.

In the germline V gene (reference sequence), CDR1 corresponds to MNHEY and CDR2 to SMNVEV. Including the terminal cysteine and phenylalanine, the CDR3 comprises 17 residues. Here the CDR3 DNA is all that survives: 51 bases in frame from base 1. From V the trimming removes 7 bases and from J it removes 5 bases, while the gene matches leave 13 bases of the junction unaccounted for. This TCR derives from a woman between 18 and 30 years old in good health and CMV-seropositive. In this chain, TRBV27 is recombined with TRBJ2-3; 12 bases in the middle match TRBD1. The source material was PBMCs. The CDR3 protein is CASTSPSGTGGKDTQYF. DNA sequence: TGTGCCAGCACCTCACCTTCCGGGACAGGGGGCAAAGATACGCAGTATTTT.